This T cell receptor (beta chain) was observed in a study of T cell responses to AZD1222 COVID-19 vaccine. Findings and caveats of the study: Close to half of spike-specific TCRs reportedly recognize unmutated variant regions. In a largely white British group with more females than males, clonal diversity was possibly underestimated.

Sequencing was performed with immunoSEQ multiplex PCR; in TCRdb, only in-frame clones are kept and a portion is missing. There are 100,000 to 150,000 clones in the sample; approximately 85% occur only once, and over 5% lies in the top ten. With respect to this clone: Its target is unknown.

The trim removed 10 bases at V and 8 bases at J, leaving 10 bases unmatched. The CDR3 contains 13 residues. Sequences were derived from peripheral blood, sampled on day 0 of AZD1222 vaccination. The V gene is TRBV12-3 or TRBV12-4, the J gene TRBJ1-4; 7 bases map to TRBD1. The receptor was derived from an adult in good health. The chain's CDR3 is CATGTGVREKLFF. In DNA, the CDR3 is TGTGCCACCGGCACAGGGGTTCGCGAAAAACTGTTTTTT.